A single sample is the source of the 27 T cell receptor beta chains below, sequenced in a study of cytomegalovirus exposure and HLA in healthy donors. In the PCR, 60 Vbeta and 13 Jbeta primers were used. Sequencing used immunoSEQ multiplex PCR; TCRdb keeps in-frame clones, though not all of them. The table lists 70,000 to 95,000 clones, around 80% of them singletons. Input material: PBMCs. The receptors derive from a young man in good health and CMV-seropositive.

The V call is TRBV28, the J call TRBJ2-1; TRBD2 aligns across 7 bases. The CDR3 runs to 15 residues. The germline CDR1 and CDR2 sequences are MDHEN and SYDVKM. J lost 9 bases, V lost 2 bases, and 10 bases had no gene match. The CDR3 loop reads CASSLAGERWLEQFF. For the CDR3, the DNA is TGTGCCAGCAGTTTAGCGGGAGAAAGGTGGCTTGAGCAGTTCTTC.

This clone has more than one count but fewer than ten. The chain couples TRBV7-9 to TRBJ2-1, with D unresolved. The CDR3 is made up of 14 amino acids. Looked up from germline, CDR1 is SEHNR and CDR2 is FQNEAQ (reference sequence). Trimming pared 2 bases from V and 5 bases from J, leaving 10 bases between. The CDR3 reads CASSLRNNHNEQFF. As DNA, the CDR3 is TGTGCCAGCAGCTTACGAAACAATCACAATGAGCAGTTCTTC.

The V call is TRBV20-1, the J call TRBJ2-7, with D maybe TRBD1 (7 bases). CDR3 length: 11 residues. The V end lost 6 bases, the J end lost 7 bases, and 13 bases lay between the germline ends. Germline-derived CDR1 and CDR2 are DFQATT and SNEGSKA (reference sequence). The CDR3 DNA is TGCAGTGCGGAGGGGGCGCGGGAGCAGTACTTC. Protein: CSAEGAREQYF.

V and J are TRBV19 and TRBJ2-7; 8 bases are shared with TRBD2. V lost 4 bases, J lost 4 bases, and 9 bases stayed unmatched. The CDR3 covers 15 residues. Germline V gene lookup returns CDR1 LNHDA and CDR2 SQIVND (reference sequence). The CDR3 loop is CASSTSAGDHYEQYF. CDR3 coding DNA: TGTGCCAGTAGTACCTCAGCGGGAGACCATTACGAGCAGTACTTC.

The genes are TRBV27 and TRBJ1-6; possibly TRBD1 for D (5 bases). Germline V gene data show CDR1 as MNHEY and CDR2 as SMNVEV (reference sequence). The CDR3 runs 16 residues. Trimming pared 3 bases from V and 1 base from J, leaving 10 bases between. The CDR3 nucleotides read TGTGCCAGCAGTTTTGCCCAGGGATCCTATAATTCACCCCTCCACTTT. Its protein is CASSFAQGSYNSPLHF.

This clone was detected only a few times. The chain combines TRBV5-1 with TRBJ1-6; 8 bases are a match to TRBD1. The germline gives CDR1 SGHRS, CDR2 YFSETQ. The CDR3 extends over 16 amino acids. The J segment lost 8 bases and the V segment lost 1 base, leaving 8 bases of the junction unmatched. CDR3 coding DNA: TGCGCCAGCAGCTTGACGTATTCAGGGGGCCATTCACCCCTCCACTTT. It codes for CASSLTYSGGHSPLHF.

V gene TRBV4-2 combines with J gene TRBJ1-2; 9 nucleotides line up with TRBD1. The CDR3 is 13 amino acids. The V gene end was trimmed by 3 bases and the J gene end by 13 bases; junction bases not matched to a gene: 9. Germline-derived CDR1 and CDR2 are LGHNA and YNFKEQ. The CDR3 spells CASSQSGTGLATF. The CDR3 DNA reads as TGTGCCAGCAGCCAGTCCGGGACAGGGCTTGCCACCTTC.

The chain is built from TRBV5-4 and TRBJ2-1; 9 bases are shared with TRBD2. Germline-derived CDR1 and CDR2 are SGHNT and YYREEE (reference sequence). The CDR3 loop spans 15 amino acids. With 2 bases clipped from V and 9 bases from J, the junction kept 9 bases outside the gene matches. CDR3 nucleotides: TGTGCCAGCAGCTTACTTGGGACTAGCAGGGTTGAGCAGTTCTTC. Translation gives CASSLLGTSRVEQFF.

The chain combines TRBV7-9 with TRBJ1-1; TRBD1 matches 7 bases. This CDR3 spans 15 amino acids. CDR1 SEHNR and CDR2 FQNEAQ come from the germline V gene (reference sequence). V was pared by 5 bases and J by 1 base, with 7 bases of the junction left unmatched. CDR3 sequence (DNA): TGTGCCAGCAGCCGAACACAGGGGTCGAACACTGAAGCTTTCTTT. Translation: CASSRTQGSNTEAFF. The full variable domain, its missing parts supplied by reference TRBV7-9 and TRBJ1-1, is DTGVSQNPRHKITKRGQNVTFRCDPISEHNRLYWYRQTLGQGPEFLTYFQNEAQLEKSRLLSDRFSAERPKGSFSTLEIQRTEQGDSAMYLCASSRTQGSNTEAFFGQGTRLTVV.

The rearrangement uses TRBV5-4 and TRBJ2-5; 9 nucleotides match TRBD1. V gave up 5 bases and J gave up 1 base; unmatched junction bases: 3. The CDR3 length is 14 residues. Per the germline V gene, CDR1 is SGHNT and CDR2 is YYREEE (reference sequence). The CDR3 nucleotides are TGTGCCAGCAGTTTGACAGGGGGCCAAGAGACCCAGTACTTC. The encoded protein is CASSLTGGQETQYF.

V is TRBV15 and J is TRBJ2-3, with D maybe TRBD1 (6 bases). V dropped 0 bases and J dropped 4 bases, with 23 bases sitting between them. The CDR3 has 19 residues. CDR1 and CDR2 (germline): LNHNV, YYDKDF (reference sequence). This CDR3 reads CATSRDLGAGSPWADTQYF. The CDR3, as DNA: TGTGCCACCAGCAGAGATCTGGGGGCCGGCAGTCCTTGGGCAGATACGCAGTATTTT.

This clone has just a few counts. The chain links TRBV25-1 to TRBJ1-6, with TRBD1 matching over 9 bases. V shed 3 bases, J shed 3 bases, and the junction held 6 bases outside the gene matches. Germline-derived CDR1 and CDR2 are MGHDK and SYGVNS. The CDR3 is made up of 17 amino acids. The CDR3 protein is CASSDEPGQGYNSPLHF. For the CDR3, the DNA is TGTGCCAGCAGTGATGAACCGGGACAGGGCTATAATTCACCCCTCCACTTT.

The CDR3 here is CASSRQGWTEAFF. Written as DNA, the CDR3 is TGTGCCAGTAGTAGACAGGGTTGGACTGAAGCTTTCTTT. The chain is built from TRBV19 and TRBJ1-1, with TRBD1 identical over 7 bases. The CDR3 has 13 residues. CDR1 and CDR2 (germline): LNHDA, SQIVND (reference sequence). Germline trimming cut 4 bases from V and 5 bases from J; bases unmatched to any gene: 4.

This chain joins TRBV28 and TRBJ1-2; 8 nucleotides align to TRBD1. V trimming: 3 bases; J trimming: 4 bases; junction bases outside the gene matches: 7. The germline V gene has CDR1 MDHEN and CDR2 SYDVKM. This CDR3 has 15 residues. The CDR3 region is CASSFQDRVLYGYTF. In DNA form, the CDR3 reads TGTGCCAGCAGTTTCCAGGACAGGGTCCTCTATGGCTACACCTTC.

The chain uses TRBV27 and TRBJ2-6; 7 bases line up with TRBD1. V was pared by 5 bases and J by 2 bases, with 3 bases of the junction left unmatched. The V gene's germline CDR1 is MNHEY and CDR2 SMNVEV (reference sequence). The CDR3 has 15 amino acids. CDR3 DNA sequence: TGTGCCAGCAGTCCCGACAGGGCTGGGGCCAACGTCCTGACTTTC. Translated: CASSPDRAGANVLTF. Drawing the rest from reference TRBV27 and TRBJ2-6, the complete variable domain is EAQVTQNPRYLITVTGKKLTVTCSQNMNHEYMSWYRQDPGLGLRQIYYSMNVEVTDKGDVPEGYKVSRKEKRNFPLILESPSPNQTSLYFCASSPDRAGANVLTFGAGSRLTVL.

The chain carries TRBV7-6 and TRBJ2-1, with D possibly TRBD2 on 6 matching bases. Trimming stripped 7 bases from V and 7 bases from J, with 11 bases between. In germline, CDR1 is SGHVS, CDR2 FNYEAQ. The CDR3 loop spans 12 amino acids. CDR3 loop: CASTDGGNEQFF. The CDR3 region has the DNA TGTGCCAGCACCGACGGGGGAAATGAGCAGTTCTTC. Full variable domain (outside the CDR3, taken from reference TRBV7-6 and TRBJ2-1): GAGVSQSPRYKVTKRGQDVALRCDPISGHVSLYWYRQALGQGPEFLTYFNYEAQQDKSGLPNDRFSAERPEGSISTLTIQRTEQRDSAMYRCASTDGGNEQFFGPGTRLTVL.

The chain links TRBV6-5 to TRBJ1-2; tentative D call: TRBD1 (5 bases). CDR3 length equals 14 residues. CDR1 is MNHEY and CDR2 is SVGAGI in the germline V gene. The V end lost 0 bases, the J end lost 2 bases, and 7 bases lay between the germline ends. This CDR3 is CASSYSEGNYGYTF. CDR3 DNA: TGTGCCAGCAGTTACTCGGAGGGGAACTATGGCTACACCTTC.

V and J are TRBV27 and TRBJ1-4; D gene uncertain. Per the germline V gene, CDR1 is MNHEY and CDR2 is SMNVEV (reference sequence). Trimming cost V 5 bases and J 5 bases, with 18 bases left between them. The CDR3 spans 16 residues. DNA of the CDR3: TGTGCCAGCAGTCAGGCTGAGCCGACTAGAAATGAAAAACTGTTTTTT. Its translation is CASSQAEPTRNEKLFF.

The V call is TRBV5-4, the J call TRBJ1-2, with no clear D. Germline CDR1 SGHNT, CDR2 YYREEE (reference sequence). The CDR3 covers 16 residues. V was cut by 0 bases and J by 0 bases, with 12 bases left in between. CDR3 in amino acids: CASSLDIAATNYGYTF. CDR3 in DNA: TGTGCCAGCAGCTTGGATATCGCGGCAACTAACTATGGCTACACCTTC.

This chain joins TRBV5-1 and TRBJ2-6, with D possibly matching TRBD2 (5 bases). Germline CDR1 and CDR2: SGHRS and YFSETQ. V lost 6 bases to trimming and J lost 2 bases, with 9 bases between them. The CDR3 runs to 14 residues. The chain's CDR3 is CASTEAAGANVLTF. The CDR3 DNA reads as TGCGCCAGCACAGAAGCGGCTGGGGCCAACGTCCTGACTTTC.

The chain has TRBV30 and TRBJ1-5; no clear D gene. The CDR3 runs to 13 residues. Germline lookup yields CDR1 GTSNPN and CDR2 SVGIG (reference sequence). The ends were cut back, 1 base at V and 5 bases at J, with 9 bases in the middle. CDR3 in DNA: TGTGCCTGGAGTGGGTCTAACCATCAGCCCCAGCATTTT. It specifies CAWSGSNHQPQHF.

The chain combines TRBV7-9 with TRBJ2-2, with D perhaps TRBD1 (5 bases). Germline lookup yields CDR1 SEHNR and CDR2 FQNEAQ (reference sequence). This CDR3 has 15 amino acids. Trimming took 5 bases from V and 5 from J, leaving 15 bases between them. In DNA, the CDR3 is TGTGCCAGCAGCCAAGGACACCTCGGGACCGGGGAGCTGTTTTTT. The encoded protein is CASSQGHLGTGELFF.

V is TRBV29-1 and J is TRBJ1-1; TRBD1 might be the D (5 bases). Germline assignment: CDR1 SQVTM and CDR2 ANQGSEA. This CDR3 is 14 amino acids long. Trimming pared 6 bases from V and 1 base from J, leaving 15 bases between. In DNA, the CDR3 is TGCAGCGTCGCAGGGAACACGGGGAACACTGAAGCTTTCTTT. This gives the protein CSVAGNTGNTEAFF.

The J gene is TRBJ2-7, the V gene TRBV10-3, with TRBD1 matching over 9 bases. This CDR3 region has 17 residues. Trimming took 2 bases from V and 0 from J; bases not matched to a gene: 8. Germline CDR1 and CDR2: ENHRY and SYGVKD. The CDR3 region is CAISEGKGTGPSYEQYV. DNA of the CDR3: TGTGCCATCAGTGAGGGGAAAGGGACAGGGCCCTCCTACGAGCAGTACGTC.

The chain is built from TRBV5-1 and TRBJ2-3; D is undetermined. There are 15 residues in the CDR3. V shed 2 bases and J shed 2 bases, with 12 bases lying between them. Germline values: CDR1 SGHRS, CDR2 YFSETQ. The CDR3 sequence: CASSFIGQNTDTQYF. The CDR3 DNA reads TGCGCCAGCAGCTTCATTGGCCAGAACACAGATACGCAGTATTTT. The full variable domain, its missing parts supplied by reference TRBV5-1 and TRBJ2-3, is KAGVTQTPRYLIKTRGQQVTLSCSPISGHRSVSWYQQTPGQGLQFLFEYFSETQRNKGNFPGRFSGRQFSNSRSEMNVSTLELGDSALYLCASSFIGQNTDTQYFGPGTRLTVL.

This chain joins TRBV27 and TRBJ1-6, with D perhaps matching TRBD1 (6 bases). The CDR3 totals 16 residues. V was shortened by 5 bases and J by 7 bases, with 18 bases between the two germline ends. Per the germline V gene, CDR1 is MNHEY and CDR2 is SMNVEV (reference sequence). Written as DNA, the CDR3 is TGTGCCAGCAGTCCGTTGGCAGGGGCTTTAAATTCACCCCTCCACTTT. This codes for CASSPLAGALNSPLHF.

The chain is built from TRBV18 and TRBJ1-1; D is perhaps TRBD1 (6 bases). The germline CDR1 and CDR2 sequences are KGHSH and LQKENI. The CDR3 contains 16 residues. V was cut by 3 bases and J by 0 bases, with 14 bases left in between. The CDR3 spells CASSPTRGGMNTEAFF. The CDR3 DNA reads TGTGCCAGCTCACCGACACGAGGGGGAATGAACACTGAAGCTTTCTTT.